Listed below are T cell receptor beta chains from one sample, sequenced in a study of OX40 agonist ivuxolimab in advanced cancers. Some clones are missing from TCRdb's copy, which holds only in-frame ones; the method was immunoSEQ multiplex PCR. The sample includes about 77,000 clones, just under 90% of them seen just once. The source material was CD4+ or CD8+ T cells sorted from blood, sampled in a trial of the OX40 agonist ivuxolimab. These receptors all come from an adult with an advanced solid tumor such as melanoma, head and neck, liver or kidney cancer. CDR3s include the opening cysteine and the closing phenylalanine or tryptophan. The order of the fields is J gene, V gene, clone size, D gene, CDR3 protein, CDR3 DNA. The D gene is left open where the match is weak. Some rows have no size entry. The others give once, few or many, or a class for an expanded clone.

TRBJ2-2 TRBV7-2 . . CASSPTSGGELFF TGTGCCAGCAGCCCTACGAGCGGCGGGGAGCTGTTTTTT
TRBJ2-7 TRBV7-7 . . CASSLNQAGEQYF TGTGCTAGCAGCTTAAATCAGGCGGGCGAGCAGTACTTC
TRBJ2-1 TRBV10-3 once . CAISESRNEQFF TGTGCCATCAGTGAGTCTCGGAATGAGCAGTTCTTC
TRBJ1-2 TRBV5-4 . . CASSTDSFNYGYTF TGTGCCAGCAGCACGGACAGTTTTAACTATGGCTACACCTTC
TRBJ2-7 TRBV19 . TRBD2 CASSIGFGLAGYEQYF TGTGCCAGTAGTATAGGATTCGGGCTAGCGGGCTACGAGCAGTACTTC
TRBJ2-3 TRBV30 . . CAWIKLGDGISDTQYF TGTGCCTGGATCAAGTTAGGGGACGGTATTTCAGATACGCAGTATTTT
TRBJ2-7 TRBV5-1 . . CASSLRSQPSYEQYF TGCGCCAGCAGCTTGCGGTCGCAGCCCTCCTACGAGCAGTACTTC
TRBJ2-2 TRBV7-8 . . CASSRPRSTGELFF TGTGCCAGCAGCAGGCCCCGGAGCACCGGGGAGCTGTTTTTT
TRBJ2-1 TRBV7-2 . . CASSLGDMNNEQFF TGTGCCAGCAGCTTAGGGGACATGAACAATGAGCAGTTCTTC
TRBJ2-7 TRBV9 once TRBD2 CASSPGTSGREQYF TGTGCCAGCAGCCCAGGGACTAGCGGAAGGGAGCAGTACTTC
TRBJ2-7 TRBV5-4 . . CASSLEVQSYEQYF TGTGCCAGCAGCTTGGAGGTCCAGTCCTACGAGCAGTACTTC
TRBJ1-6 TRBV7-2 . . CASSLVRSSYNSPLHF TGTGCCAGCAGCTTAGTTCGGAGCTCCTATAATTCACCCCTCCACTTT
TRBJ1-2 TRBV5-6 . . CASSRTGNYGYTF TGTGCCAGCAGCCGCACAGGAAACTATGGCTACACCTTC
TRBJ2-1 TRBV5-4 once . CASNRREARVGNEQFF TGTGCCAGCAACCGGAGGGAGGCTCGGGTCGGCAATGAGCAGTTCTTC
TRBJ1-1 TRBV28 few . CASSSTVPEAFF TGTGCCAGCAGTTCAACAGTCCCTGAAGCTTTCTTT
TRBJ1-1 TRBV6-5 . . CASSYLGQGVTEAFF TGTGCCAGCAGTTACTTGGGGCAGGGTGTAACTGAAGCTTTCTTT
TRBJ2-5 TRBV5-1 . TRBD1 CASSLSGTGGEETQYF TGCGCCAGCAGCTTGTCAGGGACAGGGGGGGAAGAGACCCAGTACTTC
TRBJ2-5 TRBV5-1 few TRBD2 CASSLGGEKETQYF TGCGCCAGCAGCCTGGGGGGGGAAAAAGAGACCCAGTACTTC
TRBJ2-7 TRBV4-2 . TRBD2 CASSRGLAGGPSYEQYF TGTGCCAGCAGCCGTGGGCTAGCGGGGGGGCCTTCCTACGAGCAGTACTTC
TRBJ1-4 TRBV15 . . CATADEKLFF TGTGCCACCGCTGATGAAAAACTGTTTTTT
TRBJ2-1 TRBV5-1 . TRBD2 CASSLSLANNEQFF TGCGCCAGCAGCTTATCACTAGCGAACAATGAGCAGTTCTTC
TRBJ2-2 TRBV5-1 few . CASSASGARDTGELFF TGCGCCAGCAGCGCTTCGGGGGCACGGGACACCGGGGAGCTGTTTTTT
TRBJ1-2 TRBV5-1 . . CASSVQGVMGNGYTF TGCGCCAGCAGCGTCCAGGGCGTCATGGGGAATGGCTACACCTTC
TRBJ2-3 TRBV28 few . CASTDPSGLTDTQYF TGTGCCAGCACCGATCCCAGCGGCCTCACAGATACGCAGTATTTT
TRBJ1-3 TRBV5-4 . . CASSGGRASGTIYF TGTGCCAGCAGCGGAGGGAGGGCCTCGGGCACCATATATTTT
TRBJ2-2 TRBV30 . TRBD2 CAWSVQSGSDTGELFF TGTGCCTGGAGTGTACAGAGCGGGAGTGACACCGGGGAGCTGTTTTTT
TRBJ1-3 TRBV13 . . CASSWVVDAGNTIYF TGTGCCAGCAGCTGGGTTGTGGATGCTGGAAACACCATATATTTT
TRBJ1-1 TRBV7-2 . TRBD1 CASSPQTGSNTEAFF TGTGCCAGCAGCCCACAGACAGGGAGCAACACTGAAGCTTTCTTT
TRBJ1-1 TRBV27 . . CASSPVRDPVLNTEAFF TGTGCCAGCAGTCCTGTCAGGGATCCTGTATTGAACACTGAAGCTTTCTTT
TRBJ2-5 TRBV4-1 . TRBD2 CASSQGLALAEQETQYF TGCGCCAGCAGCCAAGGACTCGCACTAGCGGAACAAGAGACCCAGTACTTC
TRBJ1-1 TRBV6-5 . TRBD1 CASRTGYTEAFF TGTGCCAGCAGGACAGGGTACACTGAAGCTTTCTTT
TRBJ2-7 TRBV5-4 . TRBD1 CASSVPGGHEQYF TGTGCCAGCAGTGTCCCAGGGGGCCACGAGCAGTACTTC
TRBJ1-1 TRBV7-6 . . CASSLEEGTEAFF TGTGCCAGCAGCTTAGAGGAGGGGACTGAAGCTTTCTTT
TRBJ1-4 TRBV6-5 . TRBD1 CASRWTGGDEKLFF TGTGCCAGCAGATGGACAGGGGGAGATGAAAAACTGTTTTTT
TRBJ1-2 TRBV15 . . CATSRDPGSGYTF TGTGCCACCAGCAGAGACCCAGGGAGCGGCTACACCTTC
TRBJ2-7 TRBV15 . TRBD1 CATRKGQGLFYGQYF TGTGCCACCAGAAAGGGACAGGGGCTTTTCTACGGGCAGTACTTC
TRBJ2-7 TRBV5-6 . . CASSFSGGEQYF TGTGCCAGCAGCTTCTCAGGAGGCGAGCAGTACTTC
TRBJ1-2 TRBV28 . . CASSSIGHFGYTF TGTGCCAGCAGTTCCATCGGGCATTTTGGCTACACCTTC
TRBJ1-2 TRBV5-1 . . CASSLEVGQGDGYTF TGCGCCAGCAGCTTGGAGGTAGGCCAAGGGGACGGCTACACCTTC
TRBJ2-1 TRBV4-1 . TRBD2 CASSQGGGLDNEQFF TGCGCCAGCAGCCAAGGCGGGGGGCTCGACAATGAGCAGTTCTTC
TRBJ2-7 TRBV5-4 . . CASSLDGRTHEQYF TGTGCCAGCAGCTTGGATGGTAGAACCCACGAGCAGTACTTC
TRBJ2-1 TRBV11-3 . . CASSVGNEQFF TGTGCCAGCAGCGTGGGGAATGAGCAGTTCTTC
TRBJ2-7 TRBV7-2 . . CASSPYGAYEQYF TGTGCCAGCAGCCCGTACGGGGCCTACGAGCAGTACTTC
TRBJ1-5 TRBV9 . . CASSPTDSNQPQHF TGTGCCAGCAGCCCGACAGATAGCAATCAGCCCCAGCATTTT
TRBJ1-3 TRBV7-9 . . CASSPRQFSGNTIYF TGTGCCAGCAGCCCAAGACAGTTCTCTGGAAACACCATATATTTT
TRBJ2-1 TRBV11-1 . TRBD2 CASSLWAGGFYNEQFF TGTGCCAGCAGCTTATGGGCGGGGGGGTTTTACAATGAGCAGTTCTTC
TRBJ2-1 TRBV10-3 . TRBD2 CAIKSRTSGSSYNEQFF TGTGCCATCAAATCCCGGACTAGCGGGAGCTCCTACAATGAGCAGTTCTTC
TRBJ2-1 TRBV5-6 . . CASSRGSGPYNEQFF TGTGCCAGCAGCCGGGGAAGCGGCCCCTACAATGAGCAGTTCTTC
TRBJ2-7 TRBV5-1 . . CASSSGTGDEQYF TGCGCCAGCAGCTCAGGAACCGGGGACGAGCAGTACTTC